These T cell receptor beta chains were read from a single sample in a study of blood T cell repertoires in COVID-19. TCRdb's copy holds only in-frame clones and misses some; the assay was immunoSEQ multiplex PCR. The top ten hold 4.3% of the sample, which has about 140,000 clones, 85% to 90% seen once. The sequencing input was peripheral blood. Source of these receptors: a woman in her thirties or forties with acute or convalescent COVID-19. Both conserved end residues are part of each CDR3. D genes are given only for firm matches. Part of the rows lack a size; the others show once, few, many or a class for expanded clones.

d_call,j_call,clone_size,v_call,cdr3_aa,cdr3_nt
TRBD1,TRBJ1-2,NA,TRBV28,CASSLRTGKGYTF,TGTGCCAGCAGTCTCCGGACAGGCAAGGGCTACACCTTC
NA,TRBJ1-1,NA,TRBV4-3,CASSQGVGGNTEAFF,TGCGCCAGCAGCCAAGGGGTAGGGGGGAACACTGAAGCTTTCTTT
TRBD2,TRBJ2-3,NA,TRBV9,CASSYPGTSVAGTQYF,TGTGCCAGCAGCTATCCCGGGACTAGCGTTGCGGGTACGCAGTATTTT
NA,TRBJ2-5,NA,TRBV5-4,CASSLGQKETQYF,TGTGCCAGCAGCTTAGGACAGAAAGAGACCCAGTACTTC
TRBD1,TRBJ1-1,once,TRBV28,CASSIITGQVNTEAFF,TGTGCCAGCAGCATAATCACGGGACAGGTGAACACTGAAGCTTTCTTT
NA,TRBJ1-2,NA,TRBV7-8,CASSLSGDYGYTF,TGTGCCAGCAGCTTATCCGGGGACTATGGCTACACCTTC
NA,TRBJ1-3,NA,TRBV19,CASRRLELGTIYF,TGTGCCAGTAGAAGACTGGAGTTGGGCACCATATATTTT
TRBD2,TRBJ2-3,NA,TRBV15,CATSNPGLAGEGTDTQYF,TGTGCCACCAGCAACCCCGGACTAGCGGGAGAAGGGACAGATACGCAGTATTTT
NA,TRBJ1-1,NA,TRBV29-1,CSARGQNTEAFF,TGCAGCGCTAGGGGACAGAACACTGAAGCTTTCTTT
TRBD1,TRBJ2-1,NA,TRBV19,CASSPMTGSSNEQFF,TGTGCCAGTAGTCCGATGACAGGGTCTAGCAATGAGCAGTTCTTC
TRBD2,TRBJ2-3,NA,TRBV10-3,CAISEGGGQTTNTQYF,TGTGCCATCAGTGAGGGGGGAGGGCAAACCACGAATACGCAGTATTTT
NA,TRBJ1-2,NA,TRBV5-1,CASSLLTGYGYTF,TGCGCCAGCAGCCTATTGACAGGTTATGGCTACACCTTC
TRBD2,TRBJ2-7,NA,TRBV7-9,CASSPNIAGDPYEQYF,TGTGCCAGCAGCCCCAACATAGCGGGAGATCCCTACGAGCAGTACTTC
TRBD1,TRBJ2-1,NA,TRBV27,CASSNGQEWWDNEQFF,TGTGCCAGCAGTAATGGACAGGAATGGTGGGATAATGAGCAGTTCTTC
TRBD2,TRBJ2-1,NA,TRBV3-1/TRBV3-2,CASSQDTGLARGNEQFF,TGTGCCAGCAGCCAAGATACGGGACTAGCGAGGGGGAATGAGCAGTTCTTC
NA,TRBJ1-1,NA,TRBV13,CASSFRSSRTEAFF,TGTGCCAGCAGCTTCCGAAGTAGTCGCACTGAAGCTTTCTTT
NA,TRBJ1-1,NA,TRBV6-1,CASSDWGRGRTEAFF,TGTGCCAGCAGTGATTGGGGCAGGGGAAGGACTGAAGCTTTCTTT
TRBD1,TRBJ2-3,NA,TRBV5-1,CASSNGQGASTDTQYF,TGCGCCAGCAGCAACGGACAGGGCGCTAGCACAGATACGCAGTATTTT
NA,TRBJ1-1,NA,TRBV30,CAWGQRYTEAFF,TGTGCCTGGGGACAGAGGTACACTGAAGCTTTCTTT
TRBD2,TRBJ2-1,NA,TRBV7-3,CASSPGAGGHNEQFF,TGTGCCAGCAGCCCAGGAGCGGGGGGGCATAATGAGCAGTTCTTC
TRBD1,TRBJ1-5,NA,TRBV23-1,CASSQPGQGGQPQHF,TGCGCCAGCAGTCAACCGGGACAGGGGGGCCAGCCCCAGCATTTT
NA,TRBJ1-1,NA,TRBV4-1,CASSQDGGSRGTEAFF,TGCGCCAGCAGCCAAGACGGGGGGTCCCGTGGCACTGAAGCTTTCTTT
NA,TRBJ2-7,NA,TRBV4-1,CASSQEEVTIGSYEQYF,TGCGCCAGCAGCCAAGAGGAGGTCACTATCGGCTCCTACGAGCAGTACTTC
NA,TRBJ1-2,NA,TRBV12-3/TRBV12-4,CASSLSIGYGYTF,TGTGCCAGCAGTTTAAGCATTGGCTATGGCTACACCTTC
NA,TRBJ1-2,NA,TRBV3-1/TRBV3-2,CASSLFEDGYTF,TGTGCCAGCAGCCTTTTCGAGGATGGCTACACCTTC
TRBD1,TRBJ2-7,NA,TRBV5-5,CASSLAGTGSKQYF,TGTGCCAGCAGCTTGGCCGGGACAGGGTCTAAGCAGTACTTC
TRBD2,TRBJ2-7,few,TRBV5-1,CASSLAGLGTEQYF,TGCGCCAGCAGCTTGGCGGGACTAGGAACGGAGCAGTACTTC
NA,TRBJ1-6,NA,TRBV7-9,CASRSGGSPLHF,TGTGCCAGCAGATCGGGAGGCTCACCCCTCCACTTT
TRBD2,TRBJ2-2,NA,TRBV3-1/TRBV3-2,CASSLGLAGGELFF,TGTGCCAGCAGCCTAGGACTAGCCGGCGGGGAGCTGTTTTTT
NA,TRBJ1-2,NA,TRBV30,CAWSVPAPRDYGYTF,TGTGCCTGGAGTGTACCAGCTCCGAGGGACTATGGCTACACCTTC
TRBD1,TRBJ2-7,NA,TRBV5-5,CASSLVPGQEGFEQYF,TGTGCCAGCAGCTTGGTGCCGGGACAGGAAGGGTTCGAGCAGTACTTC
NA,TRBJ1-1,NA,TRBV20-1,CSASASEVGEAFF,TGCAGTGCTAGTGCTTCGGAGGTGGGGGAAGCTTTCTTT
TRBD1,TRBJ1-2,NA,TRBV14,CASSHGQGYGYTF,TGTGCCAGCAGCCATGGACAGGGATATGGCTACACCTTC
TRBD1,TRBJ1-5,NA,TRBV6-2/TRBV6-3,CASSWTGGNQPQHF,TGTGCCAGCAGCTGGACAGGGGGCAATCAGCCCCAGCATTTT
TRBD1,TRBJ1-2,NA,TRBV18,CASSSGLTGGGYTF,TGTGCCAGCTCCTCGGGACTGACAGGGGGCGGCTACACCTTC
TRBD2,TRBJ2-2,few,TRBV3-1/TRBV3-2,CASSGRGVNTGELFF,TGTGCCAGCAGCGGGCGGGGGGTTAACACCGGGGAGCTGTTTTTT
NA,TRBJ2-1,NA,TRBV6-2/TRBV6-3,CASSYSPLQSMGLYNEQFF,TGTGCCAGCAGTTACTCGCCCCTGCAGTCGATGGGCCTTTACAATGAGCAGTTCTTC
NA,TRBJ1-6,NA,TRBV30,CAWSAGPSNSPLHF,TGTGCCTGGAGTGCTGGGCCGAGTAATTCACCCCTCCACTTT
NA,TRBJ1-3,NA,TRBV30,CAWSEQFYSGNTIYF,TGTGCCTGGAGTGAACAGTTTTACTCTGGAAACACCATATATTTT
TRBD1,TRBJ2-7,few,TRBV9,CASSVTPGQGTYEQYF,TGTGCCAGCAGCGTAACCCCGGGACAGGGGACCTACGAGCAGTACTTC
NA,TRBJ2-5,few,TRBV7-9,CASSPGTQGGTQYF,TGTGCCAGCAGCCCCGGGACTCAGGGTGGGACCCAGTACTTC
NA,TRBJ1-2,NA,TRBV6-5,CASSYRRDYGYTF,TGTGCCAGCAGTTACAGGAGGGACTATGGCTACACCTTC
TRBD1,TRBJ2-7,NA,TRBV9,CASSAHDRGAFEQYF,TGTGCCAGCAGCGCTCACGACAGGGGGGCTTTCGAGCAGTACTTC
NA,TRBJ1-2,NA,TRBV3-1/TRBV3-2,CASSHNPIFYPSEPYGYTF,TGTGCCAGCAGCCATAACCCAATTTTTTACCCTAGCGAGCCTTATGGCTACACCTTC
TRBD1,TRBJ1-4,NA,TRBV28,CASSLDRGGREKLFF,TGTGCCAGCAGTTTGGACAGGGGGGGTAGGGAAAAACTGTTTTTT
TRBD1,TRBJ1-1,NA,TRBV18,CASSPGQGGRAFF,TGTGCCAGCTCACCGGGACAGGGTGGGAGAGCTTTCTTT
NA,TRBJ2-3,few,TRBV4-3,CASSQDNGHTSTDTQYF,TGCGCCAGCAGCCAAGATAATGGGCACACTAGCACAGATACGCAGTATTTT
NA,TRBJ1-2,NA,TRBV27,CASSLAPGKGGYTF,TGTGCCAGCAGTTTAGCCCCAGGGAAGGGGGGCTACACCTTC
NA,TRBJ2-7,NA,TRBV29-1,CSAKSQGAGYEQYF,TGCAGCGCCAAATCCCAAGGGGCTGGATACGAGCAGTACTTC
NA,TRBJ1-1,NA,TRBV7-2,CASSLSQGRNTEAFF,TGTGCCAGCAGCTTAAGCCAGGGAAGGAACACTGAAGCTTTCTTT
NA,TRBJ1-1,NA,TRBV2,CASSGQPMNTEAFF,TGTGCCAGCAGTGGACAGCCCATGAACACTGAAGCTTTCTTT
TRBD1,TRBJ1-2,NA,TRBV28,CASRETGSAPVYGYTF,TGTGCCAGCAGGGAGACAGGGTCGGCTCCAGTCTATGGCTACACCTTC
TRBD1,TRBJ1-2,NA,TRBV27,CASSWGQGYGYTF,TGTGCCAGCAGTTGGGGACAGGGCTATGGCTACACCTTC